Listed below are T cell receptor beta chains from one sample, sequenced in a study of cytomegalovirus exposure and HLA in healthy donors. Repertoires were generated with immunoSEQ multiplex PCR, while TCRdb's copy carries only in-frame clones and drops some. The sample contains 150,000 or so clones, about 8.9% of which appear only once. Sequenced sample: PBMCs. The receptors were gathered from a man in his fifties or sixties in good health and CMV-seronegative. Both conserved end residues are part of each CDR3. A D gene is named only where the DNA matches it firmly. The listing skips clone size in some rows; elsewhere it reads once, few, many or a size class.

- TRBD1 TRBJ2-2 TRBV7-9 CASSIDRVDGELFF TGTGCCAGCAGCATCGACAGGGTGGACGGGGAGCTGTTTTTT
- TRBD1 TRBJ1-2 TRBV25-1 CASSEGPGQGGGYTF TGTGCCAGCAGTGAAGGTCCCGGACAGGGTGGAGGCTACACCTTC
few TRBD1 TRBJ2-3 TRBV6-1 CASSLTGGGTDTQYF TGTGCCAGCAGTCTGACAGGGGGGGGCACAGATACGCAGTATTTT
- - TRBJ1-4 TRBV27 CATKRPGRGEKLFF TGTGCCACCAAGCGTCCGGGGCGGGGGGAAAAACTGTTTTTT
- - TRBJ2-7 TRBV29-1 CSVAGVSQGSAYEQYF TGCAGCGTTGCCGGGGTCAGCCAAGGGTCCGCCTACGAGCAGTACTTC
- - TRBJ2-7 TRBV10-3 CAISESVGSTSYEQYF TGTGCCATCAGTGAGTCGGTCGGGAGTACCTCCTACGAGCAGTACTTC
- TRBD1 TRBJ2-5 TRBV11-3 CASSLKNRGGETQYF TGTGCCAGCAGCTTAAAGAACAGGGGCGGGGAGACCCAGTACTTC
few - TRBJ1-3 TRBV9 CASSMTGRNTIYF TGTGCCAGCAGCATGACAGGTAGAAACACCATATATTTT
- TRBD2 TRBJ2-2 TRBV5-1 CASIGGGPSGELFF TGCGCCAGCATTGGCGGGGGGCCGTCCGGGGAGCTGTTTTTT
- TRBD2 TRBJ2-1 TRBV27 CASQPVTSVYNEQFF TGTGCCAGCCAGCCCGTCACTAGCGTTTACAATGAGCAGTTCTTC
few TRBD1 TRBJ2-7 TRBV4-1 CASSPALGDRAYEQYF TGCGCCAGCAGCCCAGCCCTTGGGGACAGGGCCTACGAGCAGTACTTC
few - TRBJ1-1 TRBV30 CAWSKMNTEAFF TGTGCCTGGAGCAAAATGAACACTGAAGCTTTCTTT
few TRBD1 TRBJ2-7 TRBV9 CASSVRDRGYEQYF TGTGCCAGCAGCGTTCGGGACAGGGGCTACGAGCAGTACTTC
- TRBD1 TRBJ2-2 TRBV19 CASSMTGYNTGELFF TGTGCCAGTAGTATGACAGGGTACAACACCGGGGAGCTGTTTTTT
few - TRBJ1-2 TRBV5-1 CASSREGRPDGYTF TGCGCCAGCAGCAGGGAGGGACGTCCGGATGGCTACACCTTC
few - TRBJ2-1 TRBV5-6 CASSFRLGNEQFF TGTGCCAGCAGCTTTAGACTGGGCAATGAGCAGTTCTTC
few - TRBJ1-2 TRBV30 CAWSSGMMHGYTF TGTGCCTGGAGTTCGGGAATGATGCATGGCTACACCTTC
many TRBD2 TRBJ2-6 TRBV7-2 CASSLGSGAGANVLTF TGTGCCAGCAGCTTAGGAAGCGGGGCTGGGGCCAACGTCCTGACTTTC
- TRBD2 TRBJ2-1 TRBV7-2 CASSPSSKRGGPRNEQFF TGTGCCAGCAGCCCCTCATCTAAGCGGGGGGGCCCTAGGAATGAGCAGTTCTTC
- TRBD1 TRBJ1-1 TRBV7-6 CASSLGQGGNTEAFF TGTGCCAGCAGCTTAGGACAGGGAGGGAACACTGAAGCTTTCTTT
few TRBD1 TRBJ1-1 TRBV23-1 CASSQDYRRGFDTEAFF TGCGCCAGCAGTCAAGACTATCGCAGGGGGTTCGACACTGAAGCTTTCTTT
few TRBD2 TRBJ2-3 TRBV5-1 CASNLAGGPDTQYF TGCGCCAGCAACTTAGCGGGAGGGCCAGATACGCAGTATTTT
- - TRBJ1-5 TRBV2 CASSEDAGSNQPQHF TGTGCCAGCAGTGAAGACGCAGGCTCAAATCAGCCCCAGCATTTT
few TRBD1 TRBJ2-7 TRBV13 CASSLGRGQGLFEQYF TGTGCCAGCAGCTTAGGGAGGGGACAGGGATTGTTCGAGCAGTACTTC
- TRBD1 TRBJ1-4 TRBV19 CASSIFSGGGEKLFF TGTGCCAGTAGTATTTTTTCAGGGGGCGGTGAAAAACTGTTTTTT
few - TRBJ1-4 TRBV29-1 CSAGFTSEKLFF TGCAGCGCGGGATTTACCTCTGAAAAACTGTTTTTT
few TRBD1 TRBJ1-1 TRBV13 CASSSTGGRTEAFF TGTGCCAGCAGCTCCACAGGGGGCAGAACTGAAGCTTTCTTT
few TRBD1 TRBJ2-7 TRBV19 CASSPGTGHYEQYF TGTGCCAGTAGTCCGGGGACAGGCCACTACGAGCAGTACTTC
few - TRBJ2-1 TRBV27 CASSPGGPYNEQFF TGTGCCAGCAGCCCCGGGGGTCCCTACAATGAGCAGTTCTTC
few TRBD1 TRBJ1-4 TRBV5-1 CASSLRTGAATNEKLFF TGCGCCAGCAGCTTGAGAACAGGGGCGGCAACTAATGAAAAACTGTTTTTT
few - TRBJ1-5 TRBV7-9 CASSDDGGYYSNQPQHF TGTGCCAGCAGCGATGATGGAGGATATTATAGCAATCAGCCCCAGCATTTT
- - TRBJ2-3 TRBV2 CASGLGGSADTQYF TGTGCCAGCGGCTTAGGAGGGAGCGCAGATACGCAGTATTTT
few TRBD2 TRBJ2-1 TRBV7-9 CASSFTPSGYNEQFF TGTGCCAGCAGCTTTACCCCTAGCGGCTACAATGAGCAGTTCTTC
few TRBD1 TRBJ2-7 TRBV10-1 CASSEGVGDSGLGEQYF TGCGCCAGCAGTGAGGGGGTAGGGGACAGCGGATTAGGCGAGCAGTACTTC
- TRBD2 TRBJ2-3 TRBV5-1 CASSLPGGGRSDTQYF TGCGCCAGCAGCCTCCCTGGCGGGGGGAGGTCAGATACGCAGTATTTT
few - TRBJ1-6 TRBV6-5 CASGQQFNSPLHF TGTGCCAGCGGACAGCAATTTAATTCACCCCTCCACTTT
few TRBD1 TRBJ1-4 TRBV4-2 CASSPGQTNEKLFF TGTGCCAGCAGCCCGGGACAGACTAATGAAAAACTGTTTTTT
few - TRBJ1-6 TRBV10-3 CATGGKSPPGTLHF TGTGCCACGGGGGGTAAGTCACCACCCGGAACCCTCCACTTT
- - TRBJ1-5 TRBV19 CASSMGEEYSNQPQHF TGTGCCAGTAGTATGGGAGAGGAGTATAGCAATCAGCCCCAGCATTTT
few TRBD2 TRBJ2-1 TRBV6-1 CASSEGGGAYNEQFF TGTGCCAGCAGTGAAGGCGGGGGGGCCTACAATGAGCAGTTCTTC
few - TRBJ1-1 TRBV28 CASSLPHRDGHTEAFF TGTGCCAGCAGTTTACCCCACCGGGATGGCCACACTGAAGCTTTCTTT
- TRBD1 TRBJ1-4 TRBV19 CASSTNRGRVATNEKLFF TGTGCCAGTAGTACGAACAGGGGAAGGGTTGCAACTAATGAAAAACTGTTTTTT
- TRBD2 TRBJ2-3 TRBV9 CASSLAGEADTQYF TGTGCCAGCAGTTTAGCGGGAGAAGCTGATACGCAGTATTTT
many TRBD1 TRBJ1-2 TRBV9 CASSVTGNNYGYTF TGTGCCAGCAGCGTGACAGGGAACAACTATGGCTACACCTTC
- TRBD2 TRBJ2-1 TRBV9 CASSHSLADYNEQFF TGTGCCAGCAGCCACTCCCTAGCGGATTACAATGAGCAGTTCTTC
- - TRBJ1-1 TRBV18 CASSLGQMNTEAFF TGTGCCAGCTCACTCGGACAGATGAACACTGAAGCTTTCTTT
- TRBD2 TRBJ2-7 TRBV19 CASSTGGGVLYEQYF TGTGCCAGTAGTACCGGGGGAGGGGTTCTCTACGAGCAGTACTTC
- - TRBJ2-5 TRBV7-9 CASSLGLGAGYF TGTGCCAGCAGCTTAGGATTGGGGGCCGGGTACTTC
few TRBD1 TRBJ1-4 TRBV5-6 CASSLMGQGHEKLFF TGTGCCAGCAGCTTGATGGGACAGGGGCACGAAAAACTGTTTTTT
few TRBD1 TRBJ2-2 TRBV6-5 CASALTGVFAGELFF TGTGCCAGCGCACTCACAGGGGTTTTCGCCGGGGAGCTGTTTTTT
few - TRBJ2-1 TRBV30 CAWSSLGEVPMDNEQFF TGTGCCTGGAGTTCCTTGGGGGAGGTCCCCATGGACAATGAGCAGTTCTTC
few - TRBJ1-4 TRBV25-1 CASSEFLGATHEKLFF TGTGCCAGCAGTGAATTCCTTGGGGCAACTCATGAAAAACTGTTTTTT
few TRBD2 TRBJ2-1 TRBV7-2 CASSEGLAGNNEQFF TGTGCCAGCAGCGAAGGACTAGCGGGCAACAATGAGCAGTTCTTC